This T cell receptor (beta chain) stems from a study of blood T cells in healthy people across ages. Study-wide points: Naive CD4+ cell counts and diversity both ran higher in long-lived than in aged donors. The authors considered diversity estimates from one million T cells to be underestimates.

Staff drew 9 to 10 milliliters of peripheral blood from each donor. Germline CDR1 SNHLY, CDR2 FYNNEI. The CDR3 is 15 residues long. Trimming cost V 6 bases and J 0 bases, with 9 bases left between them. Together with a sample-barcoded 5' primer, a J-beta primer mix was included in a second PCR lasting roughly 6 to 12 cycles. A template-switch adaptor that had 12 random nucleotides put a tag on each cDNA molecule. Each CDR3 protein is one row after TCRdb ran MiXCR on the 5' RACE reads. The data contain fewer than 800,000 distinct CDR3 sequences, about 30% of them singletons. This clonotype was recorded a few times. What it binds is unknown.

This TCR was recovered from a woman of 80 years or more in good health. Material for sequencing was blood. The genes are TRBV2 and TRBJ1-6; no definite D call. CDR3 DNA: TGTGCCAGCAGCCCCGGGGTCTCCTATAATTCACCCCTCCACTTT. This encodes CASSPGVSYNSPLHF.